The TCR beta chain described here comes from a study of response to subunit inactivated influenza vaccine. Using its own MiXCR run on the RT-PCR reads, TCRdb lists one record per CDR3 protein. The table has over 800,000 distinct CDR3 sequences, roughly 20% seen once. Study-level findings and limits: Authors suggested few new T cells are recruited by each seasonal influenza vaccination.

On this clonotype: The antigen is undetermined.

The ends were cut back, 0 bases at V and 4 bases at J, with 11 bases in the middle. The CDR3 spans 15 residues. CDR1 and CDR2 (germline): SGHRS, YFSETQ. This sequence joins TRBV5-1 and TRBJ1-5, with D possibly TRBD1 on 5 matching bases. This TCR came from a man aged 50-59 years who received an inactivated influenza vaccine. The source was PBMCs from blood, collected about 5 days after vaccination. CDR3 DNA: TGCGCCAGCAGCTTGGAAGGGGCTCGGAATCAGCCCCAGCATTTT. Translation gives CASSLEGARNQPQHF. The full variable domain, its missing parts supplied by reference TRBV5-1 and TRBJ1-5, is KAGVTQTPRYLIKTRGQQVTLSCSPISGHRSVSWYQQTPGQGLQFLFEYFSETQRNKGNFPGRFSGRQFSNSRSEMNVSTLELGDSALYLCASSLEGARNQPQHFGDGTRLSIL.